Reported below is one T cell receptor (beta chain). Its target is not known. Purity (above 95%) was reached by all sorted populations. The data derive from a study of beta chain features in type 1 diabetes. Study observations and caveats: Significant though moderate, a shortening of TCRB CDR3s appeared in all four CD4+ subsets of Type 1 diabetes patients.

The study reverse transcribed the entire isolated RNA, so it sequenced expressed TCRB transcripts. The protocol was immunoSEQ multiplex PCR, while the TCRdb copy is restricted to in-frame clones and leaves out a portion. In the table there are about 160,000 clones, 63% of which are singletons. The CDR3 spans 14 residues. V shed 3 bases, J shed 5 bases, and the junction held 5 bases outside the gene matches. Germline V gene lookup returns CDR1 SGDLS and CDR2 YYNGEE. The clonotype comes from a man younger than 45 with type 1 diabetes. The chain couples TRBV9 to TRBJ2-4, with TRBD1 identical over 7 bases. Material for sequencing was naive CD4+ T cells from blood. CDR3 loop: CASSGYRGQNIQYF. The DNA of the CDR3 is TGTGCCAGCAGCGGGTACAGGGGACAAAACATTCAGTACTTC.